The following is a T cell receptor (beta chain) sequence with its context. Its antigen remains unknown. The sample comes from a study of T-cell memory formation after mild COVID-19. Each CDR3 protein is one row after TCRdb ran MiXCR on the 5' RACE reads. Of roughly 500,000 distinct CDR3 sequences in the sample, roughly 22% were seen once. General study points: Contracting clones localized mainly to CM and EM when CD4+ and mainly to EMRA when CD8+.

Sequenced input: PBMCs or a T cell subset sorted from them (not recorded which). The receptor was isolated from an adult woman who had mild COVID-19 (a few samples of this study predate the infection). Cell type and time point are not known.

CDR3 sequence: CASSLSGSGSRAGELFF. CDR3 bases: TGTGCCAGCAGCTTAAGCGGGAGCGGGAGTCGGGCCGGGGAGCTGTTTTTT. The chain recombines TRBV7-3 with TRBJ2-2; 8 nucleotides agree with TRBD2. V shed 1 base and J 6 bases; nucleotides not matched to a gene: 10. The CDR3 has 17 amino acids. Germline CDR1 SGHTA, CDR2 FQGTGA.